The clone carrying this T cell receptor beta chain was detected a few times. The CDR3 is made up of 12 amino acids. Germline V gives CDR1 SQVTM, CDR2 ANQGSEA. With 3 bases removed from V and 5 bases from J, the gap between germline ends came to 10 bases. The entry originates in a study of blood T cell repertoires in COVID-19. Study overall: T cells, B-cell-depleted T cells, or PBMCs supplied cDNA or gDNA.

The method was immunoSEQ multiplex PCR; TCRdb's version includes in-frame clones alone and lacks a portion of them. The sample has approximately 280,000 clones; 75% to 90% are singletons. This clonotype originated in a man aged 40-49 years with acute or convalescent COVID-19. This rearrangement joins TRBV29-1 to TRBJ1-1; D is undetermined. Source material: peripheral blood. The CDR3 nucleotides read TGCAGCGTTGAGCTGGGCGGGACTGAAGCTTTCTTT. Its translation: CSVELGGTEAFF. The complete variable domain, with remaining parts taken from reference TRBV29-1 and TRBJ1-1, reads SAVISQKPSRDICQRGTSLTIQCQVDSQVTMMFWYRQQPGQSLTLIATANQGSEATYESGFVIDKFPISRPNLTFSTLTVSNMSPEDSSIYLCSVELGGTEAFFGQGTRLTVV.